Listed below are T cell receptor beta chains from one sample, sequenced in a study of blood T cell repertoires in COVID-19. Method: immunoSEQ multiplex PCR; TCRdb's copy keeps in-frame clones and lacks some. This sample has under 200,000 clones, with around 83% found just once. Specimen: peripheral blood. These receptors all stem from a woman aged 40 to 49 with acute or convalescent COVID-19. The CDR3 runs from the conserved cysteine through the conserved F or W. D genes are given only for firm matches. Where a row states a size, it is once, few, many or the class of an expanded clone; other rows omit it.

D: TRBD1
J: TRBJ2-7
size: -
V: TRBV14
DNA: TGTGCCAGCAGCGAGGACAGGGGACTTTCCTACGAGCAGTACTTC
CDR3: CASSEDRGLSYEQYF

D: TRBD2
J: TRBJ2-3
size: -
V: TRBV3-1/TRBV3-2
DNA: TGTGCCAGCAGCCAAGTCTGGACTAGCGGAGTTAGCACAGATACGCAGTATTTT
CDR3: CASSQVWTSGVSTDTQYF

D: TRBD1
J: TRBJ2-7
size: once
V: TRBV4-1
DNA: TGCGCCAGCAGACCCGGGGACAGTTCCTACGAGCAGTACTTC
CDR3: CASRPGDSSYEQYF

D: TRBD1
J: TRBJ2-2
size: -
V: TRBV6-5
DNA: TGTGCCAGCCTGGGACAGGGGGCTGTCGGGGAGCTGTTTTTT
CDR3: CASLGQGAVGELFF

D: -
J: TRBJ1-2
size: -
V: TRBV19
DNA: TGTGCCAGTAGTAACGACAGACCAAACTATGGCTACACCTTC
CDR3: CASSNDRPNYGYTF

D: -
J: TRBJ2-7
size: -
V: TRBV7-9
DNA: TGTGCCAGCAGCCCCGGAGGCTACGAGCAGTACTTC
CDR3: CASSPGGYEQYF

D: -
J: TRBJ1-6
size: -
V: TRBV27
DNA: TGTGCCAGCAGTTATGGGCGTCTACGGTCACCCCTCCACTTT
CDR3: CASSYGRLRSPLHF

D: TRBD2
J: TRBJ2-7
size: -
V: TRBV6-5
DNA: TGTGCCAGCAGATGGGGCGGGGGGGCCATCTACGAGCAGTACTTC
CDR3: CASRWGGGAIYEQYF

D: TRBD2
J: TRBJ2-7
size: -
V: TRBV28
DNA: TGTGCCACCCCTAGCGGTCAATCCTACGAGCAGTACTTC
CDR3: CATPSGQSYEQYF

D: -
J: TRBJ2-4
size: -
V: TRBV20-1
DNA: TGCAGTGCTAGTCAAGGGGCAAACATTCAGTACTTC
CDR3: CSASQGANIQYF

D: -
J: TRBJ1-2
size: -
V: TRBV6-5
DNA: TGTGCCACTGGACAGAACTATGGCTACACCTTC
CDR3: CATGQNYGYTF

D: TRBD1
J: TRBJ1-2
size: -
V: TRBV7-2
DNA: TGTGCCAGCAGCTCCCGACAGGGCAACGGCTACACCTTC
CDR3: CASSSRQGNGYTF

D: -
J: TRBJ2-7
size: once
V: TRBV16
DNA: TGTGCCAGCAGCCAATCTTTGCTACTGCGACAGGACTACGAGCAGTACTTC
CDR3: CASSQSLLLRQDYEQYF

D: -
J: TRBJ1-5
size: -
V: TRBV4-1
DNA: TGCGCCAGCAGTCGCAGGGTTCATAGCAATCAGCCCCAGCATTTT
CDR3: CASSRRVHSNQPQHF

D: TRBD2
J: TRBJ2-1
size: -
V: TRBV7-9
DNA: TGTGCCAGCAGCTTTACTAGCGGATACAATGAGCAGTTCTTC
CDR3: CASSFTSGYNEQFF

D: TRBD2
J: TRBJ2-1
size: -
V: TRBV10-1
DNA: TGCGCCAGCAGTGACTCTAGCGGGAACAATGAGCAGTTCTTC
CDR3: CASSDSSGNNEQFF

D: -
J: TRBJ2-7
size: -
V: TRBV27
DNA: TGTGCCAGCAGAATGGGCAGATCCTACGAGCAGTACTTC
CDR3: CASRMGRSYEQYF

D: TRBD1
J: TRBJ1-5
size: -
V: TRBV19
DNA: TGTGCCAGTAGTATAAGAGGCCGTTCACCGGGACAGGGGGTACAGCCCCAGCATTTT
CDR3: CASSIRGRSPGQGVQPQHF

D: -
J: TRBJ1-1
size: -
V: TRBV4-1
DNA: TGCGCCAGCAGCCCCCTCATTGGACATATGAACACTGAAGCTTTCTTT
CDR3: CASSPLIGHMNTEAFF

D: TRBD2
J: TRBJ2-5
size: few
V: TRBV19
DNA: TGTGCCAGTGAGCGGGGGGGCGGAGAGACCCAGTACTTC
CDR3: CASERGGGETQYF

D: -
J: TRBJ1-5
size: -
V: TRBV30
DNA: TGTGCCTGGAGTGTACGAGAGAATCAGCCCCAGCATTTT
CDR3: CAWSVRENQPQHF

D: -
J: TRBJ2-7
size: -
V: TRBV9
DNA: TGTGCCAGCACTCCCTTCCGGGATACAACCTACGAGCAGTACTTC
CDR3: CASTPFRDTTYEQYF

D: -
J: TRBJ2-1
size: -
V: TRBV19
DNA: TGTGCCACCGCCTGGCTGGCAGGGAAATACAATGAGCAGTTCTTC
CDR3: CATAWLAGKYNEQFF

D: TRBD1
J: TRBJ2-7
size: -
V: TRBV5-5
DNA: TGTGCCAGCAGCTTGTGGGACAGCTACGAGCAGTACTTC
CDR3: CASSLWDSYEQYF